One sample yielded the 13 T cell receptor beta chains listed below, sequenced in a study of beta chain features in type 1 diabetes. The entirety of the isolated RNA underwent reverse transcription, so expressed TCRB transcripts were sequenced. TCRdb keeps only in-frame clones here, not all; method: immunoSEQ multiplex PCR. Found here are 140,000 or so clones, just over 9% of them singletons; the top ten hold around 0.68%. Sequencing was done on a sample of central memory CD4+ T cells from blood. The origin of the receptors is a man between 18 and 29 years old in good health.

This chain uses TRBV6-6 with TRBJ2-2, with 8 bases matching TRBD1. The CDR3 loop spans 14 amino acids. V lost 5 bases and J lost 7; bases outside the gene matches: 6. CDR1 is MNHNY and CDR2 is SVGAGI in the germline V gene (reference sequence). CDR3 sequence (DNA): TGTGCCAGCAGTATGGACAGGGCTGGCGGGGAGCTGTTTTTT. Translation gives CASSMDRAGGELFF.

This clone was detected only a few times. The CDR3 DNA reads TGTGCTAGTGGTTCTTGGACAGATAGGGCGGAAGGCTACACCTTC. This gives the protein CASGSWTDRAEGYTF. The gene calls are TRBV12-5 and TRBJ1-2, with a possible D match to TRBD1 (6 bases). Germline assignment: CDR1 LGHNT and CDR2 FRNRAP. Trimming left V 4 bases short and J 8 bases short, with 20 bases between. The CDR3 length is 15 residues.

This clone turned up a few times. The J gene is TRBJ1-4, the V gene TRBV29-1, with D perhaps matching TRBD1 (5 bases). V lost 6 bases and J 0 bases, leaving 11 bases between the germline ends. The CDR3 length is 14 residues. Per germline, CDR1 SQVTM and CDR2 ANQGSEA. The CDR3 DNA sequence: TGCAGCGTCGAGGACACCCCAACTAATGAAAAACTGTTTTTT. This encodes CSVEDTPTNEKLFF.

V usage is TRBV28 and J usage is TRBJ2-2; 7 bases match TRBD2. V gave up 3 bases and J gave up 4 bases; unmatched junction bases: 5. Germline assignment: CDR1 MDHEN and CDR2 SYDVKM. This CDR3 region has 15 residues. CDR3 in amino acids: CASSLRLAGTGELFF. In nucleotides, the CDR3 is TGTGCCAGCAGTTTGAGACTAGCCGGCACCGGGGAGCTGTTTTTT.

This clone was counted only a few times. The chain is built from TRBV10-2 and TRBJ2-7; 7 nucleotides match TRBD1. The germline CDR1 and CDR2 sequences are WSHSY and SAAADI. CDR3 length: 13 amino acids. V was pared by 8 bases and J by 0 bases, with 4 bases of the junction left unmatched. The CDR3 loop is CASGQVNSYEQYF. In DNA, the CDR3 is TGCGCCAGCGGACAGGTTAACTCCTACGAGCAGTACTTC.

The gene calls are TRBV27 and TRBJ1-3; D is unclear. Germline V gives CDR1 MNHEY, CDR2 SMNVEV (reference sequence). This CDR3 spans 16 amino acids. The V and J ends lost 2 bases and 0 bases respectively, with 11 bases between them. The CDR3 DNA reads TGTGCCAGCAGTTTAGGCAGGCCTCACTCTGGAAACACCATATATTTT. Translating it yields CASSLGRPHSGNTIYF.

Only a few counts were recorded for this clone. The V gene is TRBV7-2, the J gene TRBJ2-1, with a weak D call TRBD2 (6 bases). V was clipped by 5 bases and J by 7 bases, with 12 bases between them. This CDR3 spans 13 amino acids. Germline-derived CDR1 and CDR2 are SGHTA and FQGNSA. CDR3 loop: CASSITSLNEQFF. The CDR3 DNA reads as TGTGCCAGCAGCATTACTAGCTTGAATGAGCAGTTCTTC.

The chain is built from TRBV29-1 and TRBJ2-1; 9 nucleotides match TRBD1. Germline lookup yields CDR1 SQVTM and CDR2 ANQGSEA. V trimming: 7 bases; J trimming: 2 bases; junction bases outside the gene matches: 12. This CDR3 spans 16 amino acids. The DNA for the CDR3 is TGCAGCGGCTCACGCAGGGGGGACAGGGCCTACAATGAGCAGTTCTTC. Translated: CSGSRRGDRAYNEQFF.

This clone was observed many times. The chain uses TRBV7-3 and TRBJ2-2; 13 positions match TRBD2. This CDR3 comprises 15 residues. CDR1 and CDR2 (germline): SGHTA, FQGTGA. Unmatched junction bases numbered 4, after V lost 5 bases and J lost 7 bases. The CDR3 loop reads CASSPTSGGVGELFF. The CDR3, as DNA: TGTGCCAGCAGCCCCACTAGCGGGGGGGTCGGGGAGCTGTTTTTT.

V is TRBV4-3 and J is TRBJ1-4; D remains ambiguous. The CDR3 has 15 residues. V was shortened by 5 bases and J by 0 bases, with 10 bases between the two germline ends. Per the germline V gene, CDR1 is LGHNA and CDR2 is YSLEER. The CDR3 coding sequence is TGCGCCAGCAGCTCGCACACCGCAACTAATGAAAAACTGTTTTTT. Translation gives CASSSHTATNEKLFF.

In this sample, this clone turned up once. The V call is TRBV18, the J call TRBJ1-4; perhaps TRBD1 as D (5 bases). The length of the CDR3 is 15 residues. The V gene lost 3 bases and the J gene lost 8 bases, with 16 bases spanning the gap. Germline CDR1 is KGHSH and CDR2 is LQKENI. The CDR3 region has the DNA TGTGCCAGCTCACCCAATTCGGGGGTAGGAGAAAAACTGTTTTTT. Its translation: CASSPNSGVGEKLFF.

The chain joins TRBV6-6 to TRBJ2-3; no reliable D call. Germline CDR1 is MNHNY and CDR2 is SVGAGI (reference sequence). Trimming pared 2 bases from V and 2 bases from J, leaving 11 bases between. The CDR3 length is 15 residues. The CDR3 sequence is CASSYRASHTDTQYF. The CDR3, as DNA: TGTGCCAGCAGTTACCGAGCGTCCCACACAGATACGCAGTATTTT.

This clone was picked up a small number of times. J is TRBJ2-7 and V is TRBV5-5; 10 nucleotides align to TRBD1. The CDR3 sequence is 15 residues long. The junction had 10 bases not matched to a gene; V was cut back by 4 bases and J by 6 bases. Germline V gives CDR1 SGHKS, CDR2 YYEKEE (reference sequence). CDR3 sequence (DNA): TGTGCCAGCAGCCCGAAAGACAGGGGGCTAGGCGAGCAGTACTTC. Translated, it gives CASSPKDRGLGEQYF.